A selection of T cell receptor beta chains follows, all from one sample in a study of cytomegalovirus exposure and HLA in healthy donors. The method was immunoSEQ multiplex PCR; TCRdb's version includes in-frame clones alone and lacks a portion of them. The table has about 95,000 clones, roughly four fifths seen once. The source material was PBMCs. These receptors originate from a man between 25 and 39 years old in good health and CMV-seropositive. CDR3s include the opening cysteine and the closing phenylalanine or tryptophan. A D gene is named only where the DNA matches it firmly. Clone size appears in some rows only: once, few, many, or a class for an expanded clone.

D: -; V: TRBV28; J: TRBJ2-6; size: -; CDR3: CASSLGGTGANVLTF; DNA: TGTGCCAGCAGTTTAGGGGGGACTGGGGCCAACGTCCTGACTTTC
D: TRBD1; V: TRBV28; J: TRBJ1-1; size: -; CDR3: CASSPPGQGYKNTEAFF; DNA: TGTGCCAGCAGTCCACCGGGACAGGGATACAAGAACACTGAAGCTTTCTTT
D: -; V: TRBV27; J: TRBJ2-5; size: -; CDR3: CASRMTYLGQRRETQYF; DNA: TGTGCCAGCAGGATGACCTACCTCGGACAGCGGCGGGAGACCCAGTACTTC
D: TRBD1; V: TRBV6-5; J: TRBJ1-5; size: -; CDR3: CASSYRTGYNQPQHF; DNA: TGTGCCAGCAGTTACAGGACAGGGTACAATCAGCCCCAGCATTTT
D: -; V: TRBV19; J: TRBJ2-4; size: -; CDR3: CASRDRTLAKNIQYF; DNA: TGTGCCAGTAGGGACAGAACCCTAGCCAAAAACATTCAGTACTTC
D: TRBD1; V: TRBV28; J: TRBJ1-5; size: -; CDR3: CASSSPSTGGSNQPQHF; DNA: TGTGCCAGCAGTTCCCCTTCGACAGGGGGTAGCAATCAGCCCCAGCATTTT
D: TRBD1; V: TRBV2; J: TRBJ1-5; size: -; CDR3: CASSAAGGLNQPQHF; DNA: TGTGCCAGCAGTGCCGCAGGGGGACTCAATCAGCCCCAGCATTTT
D: TRBD1; V: TRBV28; J: TRBJ2-7; size: -; CDR3: CASRDPGQANLVDEQYF; DNA: TGTGCCAGCAGGGACCCCGGACAGGCTAATCTTGTGGACGAGCAGTACTTC
D: TRBD1; V: TRBV19; J: TRBJ2-4; size: once; CDR3: CATGTGGDIQYF; DNA: TGTGCCACCGGGACAGGGGGAGACATTCAGTACTTC
D: TRBD1; V: TRBV15; J: TRBJ2-7; size: -; CDR3: CATSRGAGTGKYEQYF; DNA: TGTGCCACCAGCAGGGGAGCCGGGACAGGGAAATACGAGCAGTACTTC
D: -; V: TRBV10-2; J: TRBJ2-1; size: -; CDR3: CASSGQGLYNEQFF; DNA: TGCGCCAGCAGTGGGCAGGGATTGTACAATGAGCAGTTCTTC
D: -; V: TRBV20-1; J: TRBJ2-1; size: -; CDR3: CSPEVYNEQFF; DNA: TGCAGTCCGGAGGTCTACAATGAGCAGTTCTTC
D: -; V: TRBV10-2; J: TRBJ2-7; size: once; CDR3: CASSRFSYEQYF; DNA: TGCGCCAGCAGTCGGTTTTCCTACGAGCAGTACTTC
D: -; V: TRBV27; J: TRBJ2-7; size: -; CDR3: CASGGGRNYEQYF; DNA: TGTGCCAGCGGGGGAGGCAGAAATTACGAGCAGTACTTC
D: TRBD1; V: TRBV27; J: TRBJ2-5; size: -; CDR3: CASSGWTGDHSTTQYF; DNA: TGTGCCAGCAGTGGTTGGACAGGGGACCACTCCACGACCCAGTACTTC
D: TRBD2; V: TRBV7-2; J: TRBJ2-1; size: -; CDR3: CASSLRSGTSGSGGEQFF; DNA: TGTGCCAGCAGCTTACGATCCGGGACTAGCGGGAGTGGTGGTGAGCAGTTCTTC
D: TRBD2; V: TRBV11-2; J: TRBJ2-1; size: -; CDR3: CASSDSGRNYNEQFF; DNA: TGTGCCAGCAGCGATAGCGGGAGGAACTACAATGAGCAGTTCTTC
D: TRBD2; V: TRBV28; J: TRBJ2-7; size: once; CDR3: CASSYPPAGDTYEQYF; DNA: TGTGCCAGCAGTTACCCCCCAGCGGGAGACACCTACGAGCAGTACTTC
D: TRBD2; V: TRBV19; J: TRBJ2-7; size: -; CDR3: CASSTSLAGGSEQYF; DNA: TGTGCCAGTAGTACCTCTTTAGCGGGAGGTTCCGAGCAGTACTTC
D: -; V: TRBV30; J: TRBJ1-5; size: few; CDR3: CAWGGSNQPQHF; DNA: TGTGCCTGGGGGGGGAGTAATCAGCCCCAGCATTTT
D: -; V: TRBV19; J: TRBJ2-2; size: -; CDR3: CASSPMTGNTGELFF; DNA: TGTGCCAGTAGTCCAATGACAGGGAACACCGGGGAGCTGTTTTTT
D: -; V: TRBV28; J: TRBJ1-6; size: -; CDR3: CASSTPDRRRNSPLHF; DNA: TGTGCCAGCAGTACGCCGGACAGAAGGCGAAATTCACCCCTCCACTTT
D: TRBD1; V: TRBV7-9; J: TRBJ2-7; size: -; CDR3: CASSLDRGRYEQYF; DNA: TGTGCCAGCAGCTTAGACAGGGGTAGATACGAGCAGTACTTC
D: TRBD1; V: TRBV7-2; J: TRBJ2-5; size: -; CDR3: CASSRTGVGTQYF; DNA: TGTGCCAGCAGCCGCACAGGGGTCGGGACCCAGTACTTC
D: TRBD1; V: TRBV19; J: TRBJ1-1; size: -; CDR3: CASSVGQGVAFF; DNA: TGTGCCAGTAGTGTAGGACAGGGAGTAGCTTTCTTT
D: TRBD2; V: TRBV28; J: TRBJ2-3; size: -; CDR3: CASSSLWTSGSTDTQYF; DNA: TGTGCCAGCAGTTCCCTCTGGACTAGCGGAAGCACAGATACGCAGTATTTT
D: TRBD1; V: TRBV2; J: TRBJ2-7; size: -; CDR3: CASRTTGAATYEQYF; DNA: TGTGCCAGCAGGACAACAGGGGCCGCTACTTACGAGCAGTACTTC
D: -; V: TRBV6-1; J: TRBJ2-1; size: -; CDR3: CASSAKGTQNNEQFF; DNA: TGTGCCAGCAGCGCAAAGGGGACTCAAAACAATGAGCAGTTCTTC
D: -; V: TRBV19; J: TRBJ2-6; size: -; CDR3: CASSVQGTSGANVLTF; DNA: TGTGCCAGTAGCGTACAGGGTACGTCTGGGGCCAACGTCCTGACTTTC
D: -; V: TRBV16; J: TRBJ2-3; size: -; CDR3: CASSIQGTDTQYF; DNA: TGTGCCAGCAGCATACAGGGAACAGATACGCAGTATTTT
D: TRBD1; V: TRBV5-1; J: TRBJ2-3; size: -; CDR3: CASSMTGVRADTQYF; DNA: TGCGCCAGCAGCATGACAGGGGTCAGGGCAGATACGCAGTATTTT
D: -; V: TRBV28; J: TRBJ2-5; size: -; CDR3: CASSYGTATMETQYF; DNA: TGTGCCAGCAGCTACGGGACTGCAACCATGGAGACCCAGTACTTC
D: -; V: TRBV10-3; J: TRBJ1-2; size: -; CDR3: CAISELSGVDGYTF; DNA: TGTGCCATCAGTGAGTTATCGGGGGTTGATGGCTACACCTTC
D: -; V: TRBV19; J: TRBJ1-2; size: -; CDR3: CASSLQTGVDGYTF; DNA: TGTGCCAGTAGTCTACAGACAGGAGTGGATGGCTACACCTTC
D: TRBD1; V: TRBV7-7; J: TRBJ1-5; size: few; CDR3: CATRGQTQPQHF; DNA: TGTGCCACCAGGGGGCAGACTCAGCCCCAGCATTTT
D: -; V: TRBV7-9; J: TRBJ2-7; size: -; CDR3: CASSLGPGYEQYF; DNA: TGTGCCAGCAGCTTAGGGCCGGGCTACGAGCAGTACTTC
D: -; V: TRBV14; J: TRBJ2-3; size: -; CDR3: CASRRTSTDTQYF; DNA: TGTGCCAGCAGAAGGACTAGCACAGATACGCAGTATTTT